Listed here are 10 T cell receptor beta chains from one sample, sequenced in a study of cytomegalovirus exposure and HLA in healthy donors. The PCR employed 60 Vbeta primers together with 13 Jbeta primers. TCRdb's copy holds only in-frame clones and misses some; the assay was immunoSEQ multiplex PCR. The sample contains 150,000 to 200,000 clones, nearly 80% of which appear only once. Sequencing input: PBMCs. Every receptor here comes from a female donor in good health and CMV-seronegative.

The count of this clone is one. The CDR3 sequence is CASSVDSPDTQYF. CDR3 bases: TGTGCCAGCAGCGTTGACAGCCCAGATACGCAGTATTTT. The rearrangement uses TRBV6-1 and TRBJ2-3; D possibly corresponds to TRBD1 (5 bases). V gave up 6 bases and J gave up 4 bases, with 11 bases separating them. The CDR3 is 13 residues long. Germline CDR1 and CDR2: MNHNS and SASEGT.

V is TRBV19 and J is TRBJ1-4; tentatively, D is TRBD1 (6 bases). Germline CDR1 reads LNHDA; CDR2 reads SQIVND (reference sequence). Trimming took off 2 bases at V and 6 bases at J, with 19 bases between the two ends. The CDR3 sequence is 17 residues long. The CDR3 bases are TGTGCCAGTAGTATATCCGCCGGGGGGGGCCTAGATGAAAAACTGTTTTTT. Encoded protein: CASSISAGGGLDEKLFF.

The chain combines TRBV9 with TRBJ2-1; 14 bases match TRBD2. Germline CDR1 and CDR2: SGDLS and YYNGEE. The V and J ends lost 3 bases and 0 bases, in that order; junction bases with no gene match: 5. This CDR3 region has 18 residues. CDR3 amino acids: CASSARLAGGSSYNEQFF. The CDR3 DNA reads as TGTGCCAGCAGCGCCCGACTAGCGGGAGGGAGCTCCTACAATGAGCAGTTCTTC.

This CDR3 is CASSFSRQGEQYF. The CDR3 DNA reads TGTGCCAGCAGCTTTAGCCGGCAGGGAGAGCAGTACTTC. The chain combines TRBV5-4 with TRBJ2-7; TRBD1 might be the D (5 bases). In germline, CDR1 is SGHNT, CDR2 YYREEE (reference sequence). This CDR3 spans 13 amino acids. Trimming pared 2 bases from V and 7 bases from J, leaving 13 bases between.

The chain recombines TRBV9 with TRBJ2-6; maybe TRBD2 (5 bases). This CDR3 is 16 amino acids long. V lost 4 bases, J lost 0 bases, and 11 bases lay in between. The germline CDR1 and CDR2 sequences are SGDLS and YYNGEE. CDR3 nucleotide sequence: TGTGCCAGCAGCAAATCAGGAGGCTCTGGGGCCAACGTCCTGACTTTC. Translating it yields CASSKSGGSGANVLTF.

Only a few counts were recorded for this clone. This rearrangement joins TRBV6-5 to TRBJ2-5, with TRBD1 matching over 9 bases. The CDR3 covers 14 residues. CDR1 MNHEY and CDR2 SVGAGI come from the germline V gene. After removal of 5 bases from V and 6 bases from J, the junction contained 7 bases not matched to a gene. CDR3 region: CASSTGGADQTQYF. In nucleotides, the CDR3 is TGTGCCAGCAGTACAGGGGGCGCGGATCAGACCCAGTACTTC.

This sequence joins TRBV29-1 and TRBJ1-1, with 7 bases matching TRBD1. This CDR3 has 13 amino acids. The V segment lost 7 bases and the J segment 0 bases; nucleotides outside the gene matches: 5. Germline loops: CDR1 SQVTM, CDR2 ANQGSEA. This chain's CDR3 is CSGARGVNTEAFF. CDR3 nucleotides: TGCAGCGGCGCCAGGGGGGTGAACACTGAAGCTTTCTTT.

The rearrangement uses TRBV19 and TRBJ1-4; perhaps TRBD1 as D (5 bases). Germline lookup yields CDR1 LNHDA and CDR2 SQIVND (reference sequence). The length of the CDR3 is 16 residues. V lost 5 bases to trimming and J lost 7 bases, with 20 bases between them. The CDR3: CASSPRDSGASEKLFF. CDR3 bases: TGTGCCAGTAGTCCCCGGGACTCTGGAGCGAGTGAAAAACTGTTTTTT.

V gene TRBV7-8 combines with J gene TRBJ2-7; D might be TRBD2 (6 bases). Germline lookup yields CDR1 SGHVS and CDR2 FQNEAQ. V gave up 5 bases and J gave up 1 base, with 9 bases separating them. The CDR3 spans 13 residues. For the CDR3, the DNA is TGTGCCAGCAGCGGGGACTTATCCTACGAGCAGTACTTC. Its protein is CASSGDLSYEQYF.

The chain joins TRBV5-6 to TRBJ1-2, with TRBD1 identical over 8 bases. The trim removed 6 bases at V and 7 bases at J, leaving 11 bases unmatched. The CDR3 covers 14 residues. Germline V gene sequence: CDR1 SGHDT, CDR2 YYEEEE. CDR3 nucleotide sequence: TGTGCCAGCATCATACAGGGGGTTAAGGGTGGCTACACCTTC. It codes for CASIIQGVKGGYTF.